This T cell receptor (beta chain) is from a study of control samples from healthy donors and cancer patients. Trimming pared 0 bases from V and 9 bases from J, leaving 12 bases between. This CDR3 is 15 amino acids long. Germline V lookup: CDR1 MNHEY, CDR2 SVGAGI. Sequencing used immunoSEQ multiplex PCR; TCRdb keeps in-frame clones, though not all of them. Among 95,000 to 150,000 clones listed, just over 90% were seen once. The clonotype was recovered from a woman aged 18-29 years in good health. The chain has TRBV6-5 and TRBJ1-6; D is ambiguous. The sample comprised blood. The CDR3 loop reads CASSYSIGVTSPLHF. The CDR3 DNA is TGTGCCAGCAGTTACTCGATCGGAGTTACTTCACCCCTCCACTTT.